The rows below give T cell receptor beta chains drawn from one sample of a study of shared clonotypes between healthy human individuals. Clones were read by immunoSEQ multiplex PCR, and TCRdb kept only the in-frame ones, dropping some. The sample holds roughly 2.6 million clones; around 90% are singletons and the top ten take about 0.13%. Sequenced: naive CD4+ T cells sorted from blood. These TCRs come from a man aged 18 to 29 in good health. The CDR3 runs from the conserved cysteine through the conserved F or W. D genes are given only for firm matches. Size values are once, few and many counts, or a class for expanded clones, and some rows have none.

v_call	d_call	j_call	clone_size	cdr3_aa	cdr3_nt
TRBV6-6	TRBD1	TRBJ1-2	.	CASSPQGVNYGYTF	TGTGCCAGCAGTCCCCAGGGGGTTAACTATGGCTACACCTTC
TRBV2	.	TRBJ1-2	.	CASSPHYGYTF	TGTGCCAGCAGTCCTCACTATGGCTACACCTTC
TRBV18	.	TRBJ2-7	.	CASSPGRGTYEQYF	TGTGCCAGCTCCCCGGGACGGGGGACCTACGAGCAGTACTTC
TRBV7-9	.	TRBJ1-4	.	CASSSFFNEKLFF	TGTGCCAGCAGCTCTTTCTTTAATGAAAAACTGTTTTTT
TRBV11-1	TRBD1	TRBJ1-1	.	CASSFLTGSTEAFF	TGTGCCAGCAGCTTTCTGACAGGGAGTACTGAAGCTTTCTTT
TRBV6-5	.	TRBJ2-1	.	CASSYSGQGGEQFF	TGTGCCAGCAGTTACTCTGGGCAGGGAGGAGAGCAGTTCTTC
TRBV7-2	.	TRBJ2-7	.	CASSRAGTVAAYEQYF	TGTGCCAGCAGCCGCGCCGGGACAGTAGCGGCCTACGAGCAGTACTTC
TRBV7-9	.	TRBJ1-1	.	CASSSQVGNTEAFF	TGTGCCAGCAGCTCTCAGGTGGGGAACACTGAAGCTTTCTTT
TRBV7-8	.	TRBJ2-1	.	CASSLERWGVHNEQFF	TGTGCCAGCAGCTTAGAGAGGTGGGGGGTGCACAATGAGCAGTTCTTC
TRBV6-5	.	TRBJ1-3	.	CASMRGYGNTIYF	TGTGCCAGCATGAGGGGATACGGAAACACCATATATTTT
TRBV1	.	TRBJ2-5	.	CTSSQDLRLTKRETQYF	TGCACCAGCAGCCAAGATCTTAGACTAACCAAGAGAGAGACCCAGTACTTC
TRBV19	.	TRBJ2-1	.	CASSPLEALKQFF	TGTGCCAGTAGCCCCCTGGAGGCCCTGAAGCAGTTCTTC
TRBV19	.	TRBJ1-4	.	CASSPLDRDDEKLFF	TGTGCCAGTAGTCCTTTGGACAGAGACGATGAAAAACTGTTTTTT
TRBV7-9	TRBD1	TRBJ2-2	.	CASSVPGGVVGELFF	TGTGCCAGCAGCGTGCCAGGGGGCGTCGTCGGGGAGCTGTTTTTT
TRBV25-1	TRBD1	TRBJ1-1	few	CASSPWASTGWGNTEAFF	TGTGCCAGCAGTCCATGGGCATCGACAGGGTGGGGAAACACTGAAGCTTTCTTT
TRBV28	TRBD1	TRBJ1-4	.	CAIRTGTEKLFF	TGTGCCATTCGGACAGGGACTGAAAAACTGTTTTTT
TRBV2	.	TRBJ2-7	.	CASIEEPLSYEQYF	TGTGCCAGCATCGAAGAACCATTATCCTACGAGCAGTACTTC
TRBV11-2	TRBD2	TRBJ2-7	.	CASSFGLAGGAYEQYF	TGTGCCAGCAGCTTTGGACTAGCGGGTGGGGCCTACGAGCAGTACTTC
TRBV18	.	TRBJ1-2	.	CASSPGANYGYTF	TGTGCCAGCTCACCCGGGGCTAACTATGGCTACACCTTC
TRBV25-1	TRBD1	TRBJ2-5	.	CASSPPGQKETQYF	TGTGCCAGCAGCCCCCCGGGACAGAAAGAGACCCAGTACTTC
TRBV15	.	TRBJ2-7	.	CATSRDVTGLNEQYF	TGTGCCACCAGCAGAGATGTCACAGGGTTGAACGAGCAGTACTTC
TRBV30	TRBD1	TRBJ1-5	few	CAWSAGTGLNQPQHF	TGTGCCTGGAGTGCCGGGACAGGGCTCAATCAGCCCCAGCATTTT
TRBV30	TRBD1	TRBJ2-7	.	CAWTRGRKNEQYF	TGTGCCTGGACGAGGGGGCGAAAGAACGAGCAGTACTTC
TRBV30	TRBD1	TRBJ1-6	.	CAWTGQGNSPLHF	TGTGCCTGGACCGGACAGGGCAATTCACCCCTCCACTTT
TRBV18	TRBD1	TRBJ1-4	.	CASSPRQGAEKLFF	TGTGCCAGCTCACCAAGGCAGGGGGCTGAAAAACTGTTTTTT
TRBV6-1	.	TRBJ1-5	.	CASSDHTRKYSNQPQHF	TGTGCCAGCAGTGACCACACGAGAAAATATAGCAATCAGCCCCAGCATTTT
TRBV2	TRBD1	TRBJ2-1	.	CASSLNRGIRNEQFF	TGTGCCAGCAGTCTTAACAGGGGAATTCGAAATGAGCAGTTCTTC
TRBV2	.	TRBJ2-6	.	CASGPSGFSGANVLTF	TGTGCCAGCGGGCCCTCTGGCTTTTCTGGGGCCAACGTCCTGACTTTC
TRBV5-1	TRBD2	TRBJ2-7	.	CASSLEAGVYEQYF	TGCGCCAGCAGCTTGGAGGCGGGGGTCTACGAGCAGTACTTC
TRBV27	TRBD1	TRBJ2-7	.	CASSHRGYEQYF	TGTGCCAGCAGTCACAGGGGATACGAGCAGTACTTC
TRBV30	.	TRBJ1-1	.	CAWKQGTEAFF	TGTGCCTGGAAGCAGGGGACTGAAGCTTTCTTT
TRBV7-2	.	TRBJ1-1	few	CASSLGSGMNTEAFF	TGTGCCAGCAGCTTAGGTTCAGGGATGAACACTGAAGCTTTCTTT
TRBV6-6	.	TRBJ1-1	few	CASSLWTEAFF	TGTGCCAGCAGTCTATGGACTGAAGCTTTCTTT
TRBV27	TRBD2	TRBJ2-2	.	CASSLDPRTSGGGNTGELFF	TGTGCCAGCAGTTTAGATCCGAGGACTAGCGGGGGTGGGAACACCGGGGAGCTGTTTTTT
TRBV30	.	TRBJ1-5	.	CAWSTGQPQHF	TGTGCCTGGAGTACTGGTCAGCCCCAGCATTTT
TRBV25-1	.	TRBJ1-1	.	CASSRPPREGGATEAFF	TGTGCCAGCAGCCGACCCCCTAGGGAGGGGGGAGCAACTGAAGCTTTCTTT
TRBV5-1	TRBD1	TRBJ2-7	.	CASSHPPGTGEHEQYF	TGCGCCAGCAGCCACCCACCCGGGACAGGGGAGCACGAGCAGTACTTC
TRBV19	.	TRBJ1-5	.	CASSIGLTVNQPQHF	TGTGCCAGTAGTATTGGACTGACAGTTAATCAGCCCCAGCATTTT
TRBV4-2	.	TRBJ1-2	.	CASSLPEGGQSWMGYYGYTF	TGTGCCAGCAGCCTCCCCGAGGGAGGACAGTCCTGGATGGGCTACTATGGCTACACCTTC
TRBV11-1	TRBD2	TRBJ2-7	.	CASSSGLAETYEQYF	TGTGCCAGCAGCTCCGGACTAGCGGAGACTTACGAGCAGTACTTC
TRBV14	.	TRBJ1-5	.	CASSQDLWQFYNQPQHF	TGTGCCAGCAGCCAAGATCTTTGGCAGTTTTACAATCAGCCCCAGCATTTT
TRBV7-2	.	TRBJ2-7	.	CASSYRFTYEQYF	TGTGCCAGCAGCTACAGATTTACCTACGAGCAGTACTTC
TRBV18	.	TRBJ1-4	.	CASCSGDEKLFF	TGTGCCAGCTGCTCGGGTGATGAAAAACTGTTTTTT
TRBV27	.	TRBJ1-6	.	CASSSGQTYNSPLHF	TGTGCCAGCAGTTCCGGACAGACCTATAATTCACCCCTCCACTTT
TRBV18	.	TRBJ1-2	once	CASSALQDYYGYTF	TGTGCCAGCTCAGCACTACAGGACTACTATGGCTACACCTTC
TRBV7-9	TRBD2	TRBJ2-2	.	CASSPTSGNTGELFF	TGTGCCAGCTCTCCGACTAGCGGAAACACCGGGGAGCTGTTTTTT
TRBV9	TRBD2	TRBJ2-4	.	CASSVASGGALGKNIQYF	TGTGCCAGCAGCGTAGCTAGCGGGGGGGCCCTGGGCAAAAACATTCAGTACTTC
TRBV2	TRBD2	TRBJ2-7	.	CASSPSGRSYEQYF	TGTGCCAGCAGTCCTAGCGGGAGGAGCTACGAGCAGTACTTC
TRBV10-3	.	TRBJ1-2	.	CAISDWGDGYTF	TGTGCCATCAGTGATTGGGGGGATGGCTACACCTTC